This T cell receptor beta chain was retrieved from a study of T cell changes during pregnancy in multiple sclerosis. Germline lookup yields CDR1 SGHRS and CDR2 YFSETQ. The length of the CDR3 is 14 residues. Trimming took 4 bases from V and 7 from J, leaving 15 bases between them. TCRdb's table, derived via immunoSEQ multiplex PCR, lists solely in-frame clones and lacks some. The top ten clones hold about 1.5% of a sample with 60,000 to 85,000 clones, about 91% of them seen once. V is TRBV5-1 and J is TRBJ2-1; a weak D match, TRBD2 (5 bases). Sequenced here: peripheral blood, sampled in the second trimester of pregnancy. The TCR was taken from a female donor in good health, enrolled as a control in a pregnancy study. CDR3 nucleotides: TGCGCCAGCAGCCACGATCCAACGGGGAATGAGCAGTTCTTC. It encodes CASSHDPTGNEQFF.